This T cell receptor (beta chain) was profiled in a study of blood T cell repertoires in COVID-19. Study background: Samples representing acute and convalescent COVID-19 were sourced from the United States, Italy and Spain. Nucleic acid was either cDNA or gDNA, and it came from T cells, B-cell-depleted T cells, or PBMCs.

Trimming at V came to 7 bases and at J to 2 bases, leaving 10 bases not matched to a gene. Germline V CDR1 and CDR2: SQVTM, ANQGSEA. CDR3 length: 16 amino acids. Original methodology: Amplification of reference gene primers was used by the study to estimate nucleated cell counts. Clones were sequenced by immunoSEQ multiplex PCR, and TCRdb holds only the in-frame ones, with some missing. V and J calls and clone size come straight from that table; D and trimming were deduced from the DNA. This sample carries tens of thousands of clones, about 83% of them seen once, and the ten largest clones take approximately 2%.

The sequence was obtained from a woman in her 70s with acute or convalescent COVID-19. V usage is TRBV29-1 and J usage is TRBJ2-3, with TRBD2 matching 12 bases. Sequencing was done on a sample of peripheral blood. The CDR3 loop is CSARRLAGDNTDTQYF. Written as DNA, the CDR3 is TGCAGCGCCCGGAGACTAGCGGGGGATAACACAGATACGCAGTATTTT.